The clone carrying this T cell receptor (beta chain) has a handful of counts. The sample comes from a study of control samples from healthy donors and cancer patients. The CDR3 loop spans 17 amino acids. Germline V gene data show CDR1 as LGHNA and CDR2 as YSLEER. Trimming cost V 0 bases and J 3 bases; bases outside gene matches: 7. Some clones are missing from TCRdb's copy, which holds only in-frame ones; the method was immunoSEQ multiplex PCR. The sample yields roughly 79,000 clones, around 84% seen once. Material for sequencing was blood. The chain joins TRBV4-3 to TRBJ1-4; 7 bases match TRBD1. The receptor was isolated from a man aged 45-65 years in good health. CDR3 amino acids: CASSQDFGGTANEKLFF. In DNA, the CDR3 is TGCGCCAGCAGCCAAGATTTCGGCGGGACAGCTAATGAAAAACTGTTTTTT.